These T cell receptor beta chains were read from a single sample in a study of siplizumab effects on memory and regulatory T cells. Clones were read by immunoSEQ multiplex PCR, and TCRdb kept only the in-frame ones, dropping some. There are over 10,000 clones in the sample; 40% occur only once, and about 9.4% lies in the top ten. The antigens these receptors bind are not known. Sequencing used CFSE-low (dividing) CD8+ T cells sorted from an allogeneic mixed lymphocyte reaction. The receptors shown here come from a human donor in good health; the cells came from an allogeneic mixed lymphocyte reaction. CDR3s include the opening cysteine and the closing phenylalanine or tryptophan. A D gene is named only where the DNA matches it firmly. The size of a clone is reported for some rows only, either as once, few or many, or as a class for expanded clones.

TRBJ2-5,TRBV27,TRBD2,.,TGTGCCAGCAGTCCGCTGGGACTAGCGGGGGCTGAGACCCAGTACTTC,CASSPLGLAGAETQYF
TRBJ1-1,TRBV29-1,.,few,TGCAGCGCTATCACAGTAATTAACACTGAAGCTTTCTTT,CSAITVINTEAFF
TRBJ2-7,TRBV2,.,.,TGTGCCAGCAGTGAAGGGCGGCAGGGGGGGGAGCAGTACTTC,CASSEGRQGGEQYF
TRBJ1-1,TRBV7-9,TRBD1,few,TGTGCCAGCAGCTTGGGACAGGGGATCACTGAAGCTTTCTTT,CASSLGQGITEAFF
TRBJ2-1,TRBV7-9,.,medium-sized,TGTGCCAGCTGCCTCCATCTACAGGGCAATGAGCAGTTCTTC,CASCLHLQGNEQFF
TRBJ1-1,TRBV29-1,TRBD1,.,TGCAGCGCTGGACAGGGGGCTTATACTGAAGCTTTCTTT,CSAGQGAYTEAFF
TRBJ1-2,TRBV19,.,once,TGTGCCAGTAGCTGGACAGATAACTATGGCTACACCTTC,CASSWTDNYGYTF
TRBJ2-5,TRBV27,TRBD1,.,TGTGCCAGCAGTACCGGGACAGGGGAAGAGACCCAGTACTTC,CASSTGTGEETQYF
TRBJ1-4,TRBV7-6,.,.,TGTGCCAGCAGCCCCCCCGGCAATGAAAAACTGTTTTTT,CASSPPGNEKLFF
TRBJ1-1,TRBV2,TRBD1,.,TGTGCCAGCAGTGAAGCCTTGGACAGGTTGGACACTGAAGCTTTCTTT,CASSEALDRLDTEAFF
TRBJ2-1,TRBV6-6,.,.,TGTGCCAGCAGTTACTCACAGCAGACCTCCTACAATGAGCAGTTCTTC,CASSYSQQTSYNEQFF
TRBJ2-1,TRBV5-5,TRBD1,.,TGTGCCAGCAGCTGGCTCGGACAGGGTAATGAGCAGTTCTTC,CASSWLGQGNEQFF
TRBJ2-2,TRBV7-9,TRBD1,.,TGTGCCAGCAGCCCACTGACAGGGACCCGGGAGCTGTTTTTT,CASSPLTGTRELFF
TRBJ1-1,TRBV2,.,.,TGTGCCAGGATGGGGGGCAGGATCACTGAAGCTTTCTTT,CARMGGRITEAFF
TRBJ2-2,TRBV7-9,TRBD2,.,TGTGCCAGCAGCTCTACCGCGGGAGAAAGGGGCACCGGGGAGCTGTTTTTT,CASSSTAGERGTGELFF
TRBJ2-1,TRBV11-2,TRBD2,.,TGTGCCAGCAGCTTCGCGGGAGGGGTCAATGAGCAGTTCTTC,CASSFAGGVNEQFF
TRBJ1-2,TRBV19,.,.,TGTGCCAGTAGTATAGGGGGGAACTACACCTTC,CASSIGGNYTF
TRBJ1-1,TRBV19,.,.,TGTGCCAGTAGTAAAACAGGGACGGGCAGCACTGAAGCTTTCTTT,CASSKTGTGSTEAFF
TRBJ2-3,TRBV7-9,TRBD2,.,TGTGCCAGCAGCTCGTTTCGGGGGGATAGCACAGATACGCAGTATTTT,CASSSFRGDSTDTQYF
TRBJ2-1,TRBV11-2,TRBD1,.,TGTGCCAGCAGCTTATTTGGAGGGACAGGGGAGTACAATGAGCAGTTCTTC,CASSLFGGTGEYNEQFF
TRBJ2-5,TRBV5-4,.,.,TGTGCCAGCAGCTTTCTTGGGGGCGGACAAGAGACCCAGTACTTC,CASSFLGGGQETQYF
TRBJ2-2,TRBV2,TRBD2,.,TGTGCCAGCAGTGATTACGGACTAGACACCGGGGAGCTGTTTTTT,CASSDYGLDTGELFF
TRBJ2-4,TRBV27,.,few,TGTGCCAGCAGTTTAGGTGTTCCCAAAAACATTCAGTACTTC,CASSLGVPKNIQYF
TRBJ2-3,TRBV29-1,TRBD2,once,TGCAGCGTTGAAGAGGATCGGGGGGGGAGCACAGATACGCAGTATTTT,CSVEEDRGGSTDTQYF
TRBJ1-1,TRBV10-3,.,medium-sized,TGTGCCATCGCAAACCTCTTAGGGGAGGAAGCTTTCTTT,CAIANLLGEEAFF
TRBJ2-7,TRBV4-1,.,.,TGCGCCAGCAGCCAAGATCATCCAGAACCCTACGAGCAGTACTTC,CASSQDHPEPYEQYF
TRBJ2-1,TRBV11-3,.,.,TGTGCCAGCAGCTTTGCCAGGGGGGGTTTGAATGAGCAGTTCTTC,CASSFARGGLNEQFF
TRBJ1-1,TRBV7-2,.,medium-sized,TGTGCCAGCAGCTTAATGGAGGGCAGGGTGAACACTGAAGCTTTCTTT,CASSLMEGRVNTEAFF
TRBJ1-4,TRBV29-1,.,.,TGCAGCGTCCTGACAGGTGGAGATGAAAAACTGTTTTTT,CSVLTGGDEKLFF
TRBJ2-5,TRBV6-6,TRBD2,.,TGTGCCAGCAGTCCGACACTAGCGGGGGGTGAGACCCAGTACTTC,CASSPTLAGGETQYF
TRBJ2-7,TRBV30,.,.,TGTGCCTGGAGTGTTAGCGGACCCTACGAGCAGTACTTC,CAWSVSGPYEQYF
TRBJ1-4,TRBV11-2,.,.,TGTGCCAGCAGCTCAGGCTTTCAAAAACTGTTTTTT,CASSSGFQKLFF
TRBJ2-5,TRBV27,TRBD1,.,TGTGCCAGCAGAGGACAGGGTCAGACCCAGTACTTC,CASRGQGQTQYF